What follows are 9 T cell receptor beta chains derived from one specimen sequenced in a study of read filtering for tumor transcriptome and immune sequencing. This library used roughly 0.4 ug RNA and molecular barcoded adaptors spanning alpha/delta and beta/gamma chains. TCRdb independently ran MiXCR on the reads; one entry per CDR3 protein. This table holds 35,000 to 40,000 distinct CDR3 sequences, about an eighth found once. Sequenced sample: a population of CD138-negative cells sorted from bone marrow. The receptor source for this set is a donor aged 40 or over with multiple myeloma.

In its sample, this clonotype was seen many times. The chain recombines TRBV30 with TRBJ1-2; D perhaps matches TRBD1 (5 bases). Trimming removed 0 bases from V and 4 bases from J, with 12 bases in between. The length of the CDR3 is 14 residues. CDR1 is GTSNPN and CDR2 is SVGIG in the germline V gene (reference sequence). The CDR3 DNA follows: TGTGCCTGGAGTGTTCGAGACGGGGGCTATGGCTACACCTTC. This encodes CAWSVRDGGYGYTF.

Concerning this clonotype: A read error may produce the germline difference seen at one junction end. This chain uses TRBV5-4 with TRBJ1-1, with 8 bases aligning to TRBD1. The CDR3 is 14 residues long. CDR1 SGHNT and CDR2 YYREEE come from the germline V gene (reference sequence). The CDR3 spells CASSLAGGFDVQYF. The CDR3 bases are TGTGCCAGCAGCTTAGCAGGGGGCTTCGACGTGCAGTACTTT.

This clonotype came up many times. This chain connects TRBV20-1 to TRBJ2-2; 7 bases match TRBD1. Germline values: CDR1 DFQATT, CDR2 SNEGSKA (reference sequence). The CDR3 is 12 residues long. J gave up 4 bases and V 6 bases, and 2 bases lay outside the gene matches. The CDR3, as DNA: TGCAGTGCGCCAGGGGGCACCGGGGAGCTGTTTTTT. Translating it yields CSAPGGTGELFF.

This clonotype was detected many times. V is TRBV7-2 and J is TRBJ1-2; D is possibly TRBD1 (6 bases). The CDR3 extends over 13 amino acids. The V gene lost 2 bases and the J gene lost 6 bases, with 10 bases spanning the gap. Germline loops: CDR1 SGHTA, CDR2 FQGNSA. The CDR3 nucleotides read TGTGCCAGCAGCTTATCCCCAGGGGATGGCTACACCTTC. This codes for CASSLSPGDGYTF.

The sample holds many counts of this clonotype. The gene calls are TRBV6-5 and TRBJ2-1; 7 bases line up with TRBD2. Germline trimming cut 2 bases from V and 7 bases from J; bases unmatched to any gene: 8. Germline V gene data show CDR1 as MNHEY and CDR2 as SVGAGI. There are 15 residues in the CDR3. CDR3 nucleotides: TGTGCCAGCAGTTACGAAGGTGTGGGGGGGAATGAGCAGTTCTTC. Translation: CASSYEGVGGNEQFF.

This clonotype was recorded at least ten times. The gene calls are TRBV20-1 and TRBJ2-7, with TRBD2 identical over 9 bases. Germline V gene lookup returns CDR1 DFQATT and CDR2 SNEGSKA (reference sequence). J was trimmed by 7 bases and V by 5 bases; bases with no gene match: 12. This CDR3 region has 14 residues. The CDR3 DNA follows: TGCAGTGCTTCACCCCCTAGCGGGAAATGGGAGCAGTACTTC. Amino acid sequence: CSASPPSGKWEQYF.

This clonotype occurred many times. The DNA for the CDR3 is TGCGCCAGCAGCTTGGACGCAGCTTACAATGAGCAGTTCTTC. It specifies CASSLDAAYNEQFF. The chain carries TRBV5-1 and TRBJ2-1, with no clear D. Germline V lookup: CDR1 SGHRS, CDR2 YFSETQ. This CDR3 is built from 14 residues. V lost 0 bases and J 4 bases, leaving 8 bases between the germline ends.

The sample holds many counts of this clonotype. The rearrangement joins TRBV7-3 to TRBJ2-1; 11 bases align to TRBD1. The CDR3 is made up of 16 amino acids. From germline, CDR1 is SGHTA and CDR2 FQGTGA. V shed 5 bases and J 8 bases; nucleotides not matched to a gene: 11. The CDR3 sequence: CASSPRPGQGVDEQFF. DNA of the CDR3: TGTGCCAGCAGCCCACGCCCGGGACAGGGGGTTGATGAGCAGTTCTTC.

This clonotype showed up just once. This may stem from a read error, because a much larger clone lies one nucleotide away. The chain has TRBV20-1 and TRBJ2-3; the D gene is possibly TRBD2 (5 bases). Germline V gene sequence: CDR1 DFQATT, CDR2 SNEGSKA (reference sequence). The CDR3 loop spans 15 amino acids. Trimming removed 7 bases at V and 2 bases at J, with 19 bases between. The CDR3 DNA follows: TGCAGTGTCAGGCGTCCAGCGGAATCCACAGATACGCAGTATTTT. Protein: CSVRRPAESTDTQYF.